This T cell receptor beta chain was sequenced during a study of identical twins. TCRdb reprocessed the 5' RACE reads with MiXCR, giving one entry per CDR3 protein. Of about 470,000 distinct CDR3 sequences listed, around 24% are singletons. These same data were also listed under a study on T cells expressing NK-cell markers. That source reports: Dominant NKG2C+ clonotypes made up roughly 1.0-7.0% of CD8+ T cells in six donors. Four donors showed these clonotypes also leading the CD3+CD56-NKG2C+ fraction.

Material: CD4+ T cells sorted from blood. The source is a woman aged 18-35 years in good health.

CDR3 protein: CAGGKNTEAFF. In DNA, the CDR3 is TGTGCAGGAGGGAAGAACACTGAAGCTTTCTTT. The genes are TRBV6-6 and TRBJ1-1, with no clear D. The CDR3 has 11 amino acids. CDR1 MNHNY and CDR2 SVGAGI come from the germline V gene (reference sequence).